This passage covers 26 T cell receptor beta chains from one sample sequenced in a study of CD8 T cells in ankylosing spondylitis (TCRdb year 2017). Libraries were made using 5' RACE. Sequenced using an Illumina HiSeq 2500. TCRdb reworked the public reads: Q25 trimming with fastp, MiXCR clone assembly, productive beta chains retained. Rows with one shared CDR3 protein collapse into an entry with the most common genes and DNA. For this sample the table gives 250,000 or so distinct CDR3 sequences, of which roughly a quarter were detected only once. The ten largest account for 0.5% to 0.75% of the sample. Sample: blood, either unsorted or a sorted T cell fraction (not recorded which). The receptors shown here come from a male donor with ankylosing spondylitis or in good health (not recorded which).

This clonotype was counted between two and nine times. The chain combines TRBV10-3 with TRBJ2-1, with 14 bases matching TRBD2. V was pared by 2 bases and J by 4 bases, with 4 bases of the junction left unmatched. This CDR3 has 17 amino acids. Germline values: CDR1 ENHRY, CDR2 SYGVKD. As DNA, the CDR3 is TGTGCCATCAGTGAGGGGGGACTAGCGGGGGTTTACAATGAGCAGTTCTTC. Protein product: CAISEGGLAGVYNEQFF.

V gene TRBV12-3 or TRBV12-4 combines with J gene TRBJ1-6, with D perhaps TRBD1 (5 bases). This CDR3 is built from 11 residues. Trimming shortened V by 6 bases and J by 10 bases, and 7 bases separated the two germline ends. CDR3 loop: CASRGRSPLHF. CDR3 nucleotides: TGTGCCAGCAGGGGGCGCTCACCCCTCCACTTT.

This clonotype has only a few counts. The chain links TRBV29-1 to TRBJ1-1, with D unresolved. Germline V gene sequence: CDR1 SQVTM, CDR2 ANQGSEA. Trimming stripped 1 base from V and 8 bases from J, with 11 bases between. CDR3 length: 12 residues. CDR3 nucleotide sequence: TGCAGCGTTGAAGTCCTGAACCGAGAAGCTTTCTTT. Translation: CSVEVLNREAFF. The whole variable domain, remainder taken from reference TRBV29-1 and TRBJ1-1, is SAVISQKPSRDICQRGTSLTIQCQVDSQVTMMFWYRQQPGQSLTLIATANQGSEATYESGFVIDKFPISRPNLTFSTLTVSNMSPEDSSIYLCSVEVLNREAFFGQGTRLTVV.

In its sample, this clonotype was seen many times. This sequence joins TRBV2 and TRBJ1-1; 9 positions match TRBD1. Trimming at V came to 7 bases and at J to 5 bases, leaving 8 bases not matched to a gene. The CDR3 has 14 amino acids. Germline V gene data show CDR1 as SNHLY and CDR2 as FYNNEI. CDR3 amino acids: CASKQTGGFTEAFF. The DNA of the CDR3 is TGTGCCAGCAAGCAGACAGGGGGGTTTACTGAAGCTTTCTTT.

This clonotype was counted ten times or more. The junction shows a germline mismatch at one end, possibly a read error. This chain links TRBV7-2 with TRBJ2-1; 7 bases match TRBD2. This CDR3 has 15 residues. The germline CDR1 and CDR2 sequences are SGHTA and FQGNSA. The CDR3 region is CASSLAASSYNEQFF. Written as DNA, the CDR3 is TGTGCCAGCAGCCTAGCGGCGAGCTCCTACAATGAGCAGTTCTTC.

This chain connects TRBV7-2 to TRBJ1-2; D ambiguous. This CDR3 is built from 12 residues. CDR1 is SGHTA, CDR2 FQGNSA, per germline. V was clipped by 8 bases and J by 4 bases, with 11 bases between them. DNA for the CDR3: TGTGCCAGCGTCGGGCTGGGCTATGGCTACACCTTC. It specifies CASVGLGYGYTF.

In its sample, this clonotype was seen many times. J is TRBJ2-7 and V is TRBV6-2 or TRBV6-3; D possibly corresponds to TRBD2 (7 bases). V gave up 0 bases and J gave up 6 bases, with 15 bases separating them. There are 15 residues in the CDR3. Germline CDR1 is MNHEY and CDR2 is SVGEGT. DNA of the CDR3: TGTGCCAGCAGTTACTCGGCTCGGGGAGGGGGCGAGCAGTACTTC. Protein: CASSYSARGGGEQYF.

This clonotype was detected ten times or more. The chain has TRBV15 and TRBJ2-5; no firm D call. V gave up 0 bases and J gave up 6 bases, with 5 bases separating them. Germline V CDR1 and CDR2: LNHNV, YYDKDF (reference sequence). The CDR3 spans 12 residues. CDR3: CATSRDRQTQYF. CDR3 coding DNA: TGTGCCACCAGCAGAGATCGACAGACCCAGTACTTC.

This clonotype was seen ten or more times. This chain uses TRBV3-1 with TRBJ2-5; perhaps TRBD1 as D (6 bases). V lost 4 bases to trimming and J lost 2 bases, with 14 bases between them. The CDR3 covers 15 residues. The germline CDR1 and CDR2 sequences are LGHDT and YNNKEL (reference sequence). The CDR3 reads CASSPPGHRQETQYF. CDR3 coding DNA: TGTGCCAGCAGCCCTCCGGGACACCGGCAAGAGACCCAGTACTTC.

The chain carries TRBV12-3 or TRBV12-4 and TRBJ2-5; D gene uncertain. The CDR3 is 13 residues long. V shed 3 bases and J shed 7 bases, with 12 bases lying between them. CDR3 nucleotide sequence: TGTGCCAGCAGTTTGGTGGGTTCGGGGACCCAGTACTTC. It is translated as CASSLVGSGTQYF.

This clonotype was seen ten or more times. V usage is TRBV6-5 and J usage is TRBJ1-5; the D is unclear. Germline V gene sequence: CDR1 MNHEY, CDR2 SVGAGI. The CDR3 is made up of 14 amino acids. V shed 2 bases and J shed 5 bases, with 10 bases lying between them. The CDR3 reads CASSYQAKDQPQHF. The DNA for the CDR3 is TGTGCCAGCAGTTACCAGGCCAAAGATCAGCCCCAGCATTTT.

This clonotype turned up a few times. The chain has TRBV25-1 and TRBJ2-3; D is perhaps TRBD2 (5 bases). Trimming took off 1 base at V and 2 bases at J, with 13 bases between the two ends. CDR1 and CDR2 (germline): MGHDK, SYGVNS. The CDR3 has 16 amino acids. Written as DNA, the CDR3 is TGTGCCAGCAGTGAATTTGGCGGGCGAATCACAGATACGCAGTATTTT. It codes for CASSEFGGRITDTQYF.

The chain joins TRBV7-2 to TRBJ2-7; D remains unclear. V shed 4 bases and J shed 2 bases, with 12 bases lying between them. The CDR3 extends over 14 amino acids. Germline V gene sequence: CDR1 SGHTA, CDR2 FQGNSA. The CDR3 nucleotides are TGTGCCAGCAGCTCCGGGTCCAACCCCTACGAGCAGTACTTC. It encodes CASSSGSNPYEQYF.

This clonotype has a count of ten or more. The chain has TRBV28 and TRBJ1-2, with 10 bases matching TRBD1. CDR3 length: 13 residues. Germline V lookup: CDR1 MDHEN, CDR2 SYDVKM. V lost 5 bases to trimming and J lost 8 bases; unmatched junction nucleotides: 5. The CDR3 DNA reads TGTGCCAGCAGTCTGACAGGGGGCCTCGGCTACACCTTC. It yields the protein CASSLTGGLGYTF.

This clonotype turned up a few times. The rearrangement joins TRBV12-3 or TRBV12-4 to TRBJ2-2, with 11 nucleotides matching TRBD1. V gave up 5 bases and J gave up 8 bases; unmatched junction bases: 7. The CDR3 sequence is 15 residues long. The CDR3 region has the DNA TGTGCCAGCAGTCGGGACAGGGGGACGTCGGGGGAGCTGTTTTTT. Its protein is CASSRDRGTSGELFF.

Written as DNA, the CDR3 is TGCAGTGCTAGAGCGGGGGCAACCCCAGATACGCAGTATTTT. As protein: CSARAGATPDTQYF. The V and J genes are TRBV20-1 and TRBJ2-3; either TRBD1 or TRBD2 may fit D (6 bases each). Per germline, CDR1 DFQATT and CDR2 SNEGSKA (reference sequence). V lost 1 base and J 4 bases, leaving 12 bases between the germline ends. CDR3 size: 14 residues.

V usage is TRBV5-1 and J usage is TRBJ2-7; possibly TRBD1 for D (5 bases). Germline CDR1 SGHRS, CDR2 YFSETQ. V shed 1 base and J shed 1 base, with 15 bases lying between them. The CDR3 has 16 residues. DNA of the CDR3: TGCGCCAGCAGCTTGTCGCTCCCCAGGGCTTCCTACGAGCAGTACTTC. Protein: CASSLSLPRASYEQYF.

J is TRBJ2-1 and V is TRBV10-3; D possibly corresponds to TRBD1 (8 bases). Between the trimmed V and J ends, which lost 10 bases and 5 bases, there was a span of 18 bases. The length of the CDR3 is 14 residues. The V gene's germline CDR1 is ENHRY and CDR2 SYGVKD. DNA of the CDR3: TGTGCCACTAAAACAGGGGGAGGGAACAATGAGCAGTTCTTC. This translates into CATKTGGGNNEQFF.

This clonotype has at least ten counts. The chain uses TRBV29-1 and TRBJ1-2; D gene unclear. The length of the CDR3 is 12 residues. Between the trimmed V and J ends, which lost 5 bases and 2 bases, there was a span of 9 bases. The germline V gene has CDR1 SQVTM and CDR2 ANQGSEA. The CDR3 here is CSVKGYNYGYTF. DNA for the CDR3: TGCAGCGTTAAGGGATACAACTATGGCTACACCTTC. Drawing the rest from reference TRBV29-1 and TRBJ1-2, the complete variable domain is SAVISQKPSRDICQRGTSLTIQCQVDSQVTMMFWYRQQPGQSLTLIATANQGSEATYESGFVIDKFPISRPNLTFSTLTVSNMSPEDSSIYLCSVKGYNYGYTFGSGTRLTVV.

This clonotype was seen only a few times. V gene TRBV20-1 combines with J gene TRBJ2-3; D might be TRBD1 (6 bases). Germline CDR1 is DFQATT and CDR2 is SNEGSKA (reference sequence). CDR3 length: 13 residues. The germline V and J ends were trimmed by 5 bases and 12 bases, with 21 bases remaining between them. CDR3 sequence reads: CSAGTQTGYSQYF. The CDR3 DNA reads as TGCAGTGCTGGGACCCAAACAGGGTATTCTCAGTATTTT.

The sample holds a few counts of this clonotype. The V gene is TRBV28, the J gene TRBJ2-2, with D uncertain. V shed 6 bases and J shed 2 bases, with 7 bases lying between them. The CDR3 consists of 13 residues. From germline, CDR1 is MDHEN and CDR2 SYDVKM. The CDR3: CASRDQNTGELFF. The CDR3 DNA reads TGTGCCAGCAGAGATCAAAACACCGGGGAGCTGTTTTTT.

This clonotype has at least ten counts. In DNA, the CDR3 is TGCGCCAGCAGCTTAGGGCCTAGCGGGGGTTCCGAGCAGTACTTC. Protein: CASSLGPSGGSEQYF. The chain links TRBV5-1 to TRBJ2-7; 10 positions match TRBD2. With V trimmed by 2 bases and J by 6 bases, 8 bases remained unmatched. The germline V gene has CDR1 SGHRS and CDR2 YFSETQ. The CDR3 covers 15 residues. The full variable domain, completed using reference TRBV5-1 and TRBJ2-7, is KAGVTQTPRYLIKTRGQQVTLSCSPISGHRSVSWYQQTPGQGLQFLFEYFSETQRNKGNFPGRFSGRQFSNSRSEMNVSTLELGDSALYLCASSLGPSGGSEQYFGPGTRLTVT.

In nucleotides, the CDR3 is TGTGCCAGCAGGAGACTAGCGGGGGGGCCCACCGGGGAGCTGTTTTTT. Its protein is CASRRLAGGPTGELFF. J is TRBJ2-2 and V is TRBV2; 14 positions agree with TRBD2. This CDR3 is 16 amino acids long. Germline CDR1 is SNHLY and CDR2 is FYNNEI. Germline trimming cut 6 bases from V and 4 bases from J; bases unmatched to any gene: 4. Full variable domain (missing parts from reference TRBV2 and TRBJ2-2): EPEVTQTPSHQVTQMGQEVILRCVPISNHLYFYWYRQILGQKVEFLVSFYNNEISEKSEIFDDQFSVERPDGSNFTLKIRSTKLEDSAMYFCASRRLAGGPTGELFFGEGSRLTVL.

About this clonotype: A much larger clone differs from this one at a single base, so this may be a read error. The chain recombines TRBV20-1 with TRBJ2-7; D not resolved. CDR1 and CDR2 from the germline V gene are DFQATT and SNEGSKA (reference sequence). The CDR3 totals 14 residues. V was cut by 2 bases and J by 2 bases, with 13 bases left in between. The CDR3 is CSARNRLLPYEQYF. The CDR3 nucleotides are TGCAGTGCTAGAAATCGTCTCTTACCCTACGAGCAGTACTTC.

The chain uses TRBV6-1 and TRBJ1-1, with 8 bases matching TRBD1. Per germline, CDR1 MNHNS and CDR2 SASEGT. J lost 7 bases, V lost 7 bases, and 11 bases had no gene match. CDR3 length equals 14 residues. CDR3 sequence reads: CASTRIRGQNEAFF. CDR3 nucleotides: TGTGCCAGCACCCGCATCAGGGGGCAGAATGAAGCTTTCTTT.

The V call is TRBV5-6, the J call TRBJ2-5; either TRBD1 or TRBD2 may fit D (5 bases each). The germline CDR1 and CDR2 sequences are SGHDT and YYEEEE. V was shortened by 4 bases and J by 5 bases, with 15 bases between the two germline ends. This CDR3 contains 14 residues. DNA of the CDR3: TGTGCCAGCAGCCGGCCTTTCGGGGCGGAGACCCAGTACTTC. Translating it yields CASSRPFGAETQYF.